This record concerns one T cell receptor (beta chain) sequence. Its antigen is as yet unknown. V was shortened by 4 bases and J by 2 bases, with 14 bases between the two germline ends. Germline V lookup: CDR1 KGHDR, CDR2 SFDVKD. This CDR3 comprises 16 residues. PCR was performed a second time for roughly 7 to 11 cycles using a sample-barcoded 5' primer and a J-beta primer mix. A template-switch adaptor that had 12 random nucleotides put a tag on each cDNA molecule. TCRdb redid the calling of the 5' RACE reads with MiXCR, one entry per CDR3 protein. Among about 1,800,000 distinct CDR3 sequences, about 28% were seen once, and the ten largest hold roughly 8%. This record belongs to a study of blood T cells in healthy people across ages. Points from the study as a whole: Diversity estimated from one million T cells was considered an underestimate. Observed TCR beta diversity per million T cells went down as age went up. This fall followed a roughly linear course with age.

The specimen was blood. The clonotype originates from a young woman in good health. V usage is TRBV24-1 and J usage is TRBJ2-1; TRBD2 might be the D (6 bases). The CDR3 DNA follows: TGTGCCACCAGTGACCCCAATAGCGGCACCTACAATGAGCAGTTCTTC. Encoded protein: CATSDPNSGTYNEQFF.